This T cell receptor (beta chain) was captured by sequencing in a study of T-cell memory formation after mild COVID-19. There are a few counts of this clonotype. The antigen is undetermined. Whole-study results and caveats: Largely, contracting CD4+ clones fell within CM and EM, and contracting CD8+ clones within EMRA. SARS-CoV-2 specificity was not confirmed for second-wave clones peaking on day 37. Pre-infection memory held some responding clones, suggesting pre-existing cross-reactive T cells responded.

Trimming removed 1 base from V and 2 bases from J, with 12 bases in between. Per the germline V gene, CDR1 is MGHRA and CDR2 is YSYEKL. This CDR3 has 15 amino acids. Libraries for TCRalpha and TCRbeta carried sample barcodes and unique molecular identifiers via 5'RACE. From the 5' RACE reads, TCRdb called clonotypes with MiXCR, one entry per CDR3 protein. The profile shows approximately 290,000 distinct CDR3 sequences, around 15% of them singletons. The clonotype comes from a man between 18 and 29 years old who had mild COVID-19 (a few samples of this study predate the infection). Cell type and time point are not known. The source material was PBMCs or a T cell subset sorted from them (not recorded which). This sequence joins TRBV4-1 and TRBJ2-7; D tentatively fits TRBD1 or TRBD2 (6 bases each). CDR3 DNA sequence: TGCGCCAGCAGCCAAGTTACAGGGACTGCCTACGAGCAGTACTTC. This translates into CASSQVTGTAYEQYF.